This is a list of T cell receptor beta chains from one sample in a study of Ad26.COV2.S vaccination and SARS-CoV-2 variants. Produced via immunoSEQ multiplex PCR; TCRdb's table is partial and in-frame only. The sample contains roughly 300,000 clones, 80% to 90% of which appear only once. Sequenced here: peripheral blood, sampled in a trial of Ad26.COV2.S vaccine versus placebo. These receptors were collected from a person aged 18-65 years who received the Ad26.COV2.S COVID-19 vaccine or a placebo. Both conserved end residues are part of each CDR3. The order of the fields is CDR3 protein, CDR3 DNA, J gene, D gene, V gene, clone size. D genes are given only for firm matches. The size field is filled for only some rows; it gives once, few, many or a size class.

CATGGGSSYEQYF | TGTGCCACAGGGGGCGGGAGCTCCTACGAGCAGTACTTC | TRBJ2-7 | NA | TRBV28 | NA
CASNSIIGEQFF | TGTGCCAGCAACTCAATCATCGGTGAGCAGTTCTTC | TRBJ2-1 | NA | TRBV3-1/TRBV3-2 | NA
CASSSPDTNYGYTF | TGTGCCAGCAGCTCGCCCGACACTAACTATGGCTACACCTTC | TRBJ1-2 | NA | TRBV7-8 | NA
CASSVASGMNTGELFF | TGTGCCAGCAGCGTAGCTAGCGGAATGAACACCGGGGAGCTGTTTTTT | TRBJ2-2 | TRBD2 | TRBV9 | NA
CASSAVAGAGTDTQYF | TGTGCCAGCAGCGCTGTAGCGGGAGCGGGGACAGATACGCAGTATTTT | TRBJ2-3 | TRBD2 | TRBV5-4 | NA
CASSRGQWTYYGYTF | TGTGCCAGTAGTCGGGGACAGTGGACTTACTATGGCTACACCTTC | TRBJ1-2 | TRBD1 | TRBV19 | NA
CASSLGRTGRGHDQPQHF | TGCGCCAGCAGCTTGGGGAGGACCGGCAGGGGGCATGACCAGCCCCAGCATTTT | TRBJ1-5 | TRBD1 | TRBV5-1 | NA
CASSVGRKNTEAFF | TGTGCCAGCAGCGTAGGACGGAAGAATACTGAAGCTTTCTTT | TRBJ1-1 | NA | TRBV9 | NA
CASSRQGFTDTQYF | TGTGCCAGCAGCCGACAGGGCTTCACAGATACGCAGTATTTT | TRBJ2-3 | TRBD1 | TRBV27 | NA
CACHTGANTEAFF | TGTGCCTGTCACACAGGGGCGAACACTGAAGCTTTCTTT | TRBJ1-1 | TRBD1 | TRBV30 | once
CASSHRVSGTGWNSPLHF | TGCGCCAGCAGTCACAGGGTTTCGGGGACAGGGTGGAATTCACCCCTCCACTTT | TRBJ1-6 | TRBD1 | TRBV5-1 | NA
CASSQDFAGGPGELFF | TGTGCCAGCAGCCAAGATTTCGCGGGAGGGCCCGGGGAGCTGTTTTTT | TRBJ2-2 | TRBD2 | TRBV4-2 | NA
CASSRSETQYF | TGTGCCAGCAGTCGGAGTGAGACCCAGTACTTC | TRBJ2-5 | NA | TRBV2 | NA
CASSQGSGRLSNEQFF | TGCGCCAGCAGCCAGGGGAGCGGCCGGTTGAGCAATGAGCAGTTCTTC | TRBJ2-1 | NA | TRBV4-1 | NA
CASSLVGLQRDEKLFF | TGTGCCAGCAGCTTAGTGGGTCTGCAACGGGATGAAAAACTGTTTTTT | TRBJ1-4 | NA | TRBV7-2 | once
CASSYSNYAVQAFF | TGTGCCAGCAGTTACTCGAATTACGCGGTGCAGGCTTTCTTT | TRBJ1-1 | NA | TRBV6-2/TRBV6-3 | once
CASRPGRTILGYTF | TGTGCCAGCAGGCCCGGGAGAACAATTCTCGGCTACACCTTC | TRBJ1-2 | NA | TRBV28 | NA
CASSFPGRSYGYTF | TGTGCCAGCAGTTTCCCCGGCAGGTCCTATGGCTACACCTTC | TRBJ1-2 | NA | TRBV6-2/TRBV6-3 | NA
CAIKGGQGKESTEAFF | TGTGCCATCAAAGGAGGACAGGGTAAGGAGAGCACTGAAGCTTTCTTT | TRBJ1-1 | TRBD1 | TRBV2 | NA
CASSQGSGIGIQYF | TGTGCCAGCAGCCAAGGTAGCGGGATCGGCATTCAGTACTTC | TRBJ2-4 | TRBD2 | TRBV3-1/TRBV3-2 | NA
CASSLGGVVSTDTQYF | TGCGCCAGCAGCTTGGGCGGGGTGGTTAGCACAGATACGCAGTATTTT | TRBJ2-3 | NA | TRBV5-1 | NA
CASSANRMEMGNTIYF | TGTGCCAGCAGTGCCAACAGGATGGAGATGGGAAACACCATATATTTT | TRBJ1-3 | NA | TRBV28 | many
CASSYLAGGQNTQYF | TGTGCCAGCAGTTACCTAGCGGGGGGGCAGAATACGCAGTATTTT | TRBJ2-3 | TRBD2 | TRBV6-2/TRBV6-3 | NA
CASSLKLDRARGYTF | TGTGCCAGCAGCTTGAAGCTGGACAGGGCTCGGGGCTACACCTTC | TRBJ1-2 | TRBD1 | TRBV5-5 | NA
CASSEAPRRGADTQYF | TGTGCCAGCAGTGAAGCCCCCCGAAGGGGCGCAGATACGCAGTATTTT | TRBJ2-3 | NA | TRBV2 | NA
CSASDGTEQPQHF | TGCAGTGCTAGTGACGGGACGGAACAGCCCCAGCATTTT | TRBJ1-5 | NA | TRBV20-1 | NA
CASSLDHRHEQYF | TGTGCCAGCAGCTTAGACCACCGCCACGAGCAGTACTTC | TRBJ2-7 | NA | TRBV7-9 | NA
CASSSLETSGAGETQYF | TGTGCCAGCAGCTCATTGGAGACTAGCGGGGCTGGAGAGACCCAGTACTTC | TRBJ2-5 | TRBD2 | TRBV7-9 | NA
CAISTGMRNSPLHF | TGTGCCATCAGCACAGGGATGCGGAATTCACCCCTCCACTTT | TRBJ1-6 | NA | TRBV10-3 | NA
CASRQPGLAGVNEQYF | TGTGCCAGCAGGCAACCCGGGCTAGCGGGAGTTAACGAGCAGTACTTC | TRBJ2-7 | TRBD2 | TRBV2 | NA
CASSQGTGEGAYNEQFF | TGCGCCAGCAGCCAGGGGACAGGGGAGGGGGCTTACAATGAGCAGTTCTTC | TRBJ2-1 | TRBD1 | TRBV4-3 | NA
CASSQGAGEGEKLFF | TGCGCCAGCAGCCAAGGGGCAGGGGAAGGAGAAAAACTGTTTTTT | TRBJ1-4 | NA | TRBV4-3 | NA
CASSLPGLLGGEQFF | TGTGCCAGCTCACTCCCGGGACTACTCGGGGGCGAGCAGTTCTTC | TRBJ2-1 | NA | TRBV18 | NA
CASRGTEYEQYF | TGCGCCAGCAGAGGGACAGAGTACGAGCAGTACTTC | TRBJ2-7 | TRBD1 | TRBV10-2 | NA
CASSLITVSYGYTF | TGTGCCAGCAGTTTAATAACGGTTTCCTATGGCTACACCTTC | TRBJ1-2 | NA | TRBV28 | once
CASSLVAPLGYGYTF | TGTGCCAGCAGTTTAGTGGCCCCACTGGGATATGGCTACACCTTC | TRBJ1-2 | NA | TRBV28 | once
CASSPSIRFSEYYEQYF | TGTGCCAGCAGCCCTTCCATACGGTTTTCAGAATACTACGAGCAGTACTTC | TRBJ2-7 | NA | TRBV7-9 | NA
CASSLRQNEKLFF | TGTGCCAGCAGCTTAAGGCAGAATGAAAAACTGTTTTTT | TRBJ1-4 | NA | TRBV7-9 | NA
CASSFDNNEQFF | TGTGCCAGCAGCTTCGATAACAATGAGCAGTTCTTC | TRBJ2-1 | NA | TRBV11-3 | once
CASSFLAGGPDNEQFF | TGTGCCAGCAGCTTTCTAGCGGGGGGGCCTGACAATGAGCAGTTCTTC | TRBJ2-1 | TRBD2 | TRBV11-2 | NA
CASSSTRSGGTQYF | TGTGCCAGCAGCTCGACCAGGAGTGGGGGGACCCAGTACTTC | TRBJ2-5 | NA | TRBV7-2 | NA
CSASLGQGSSGANVLTF | TGCAGTGCTAGTTTAGGACAGGGAAGCTCTGGGGCCAACGTCCTGACTTTC | TRBJ2-6 | TRBD1 | TRBV20-1 | NA
CASSQDSASGGNEQFF | TGTGCCAGCAGCCAAGATTCGGCTAGCGGGGGGAATGAGCAGTTCTTC | TRBJ2-1 | TRBD2 | TRBV4-2 | NA
CASSQDRSGRDEAFF | TGCGCCAGCAGCCAAGATAGATCCGGGCGGGATGAAGCTTTCTTT | TRBJ1-1 | NA | TRBV4-3 | once
CASSVRTESTGELFF | TGTGCCAGCAGCGTTAGGACTGAGAGCACCGGGGAGCTGTTTTTT | TRBJ2-2 | NA | TRBV9 | NA